In its sample, the clone carrying this T cell receptor (beta chain) ranks as medium-sized. The sample comes from a study of OX40 agonist ivuxolimab in advanced cancers. V gave up 1 base and J gave up 0 bases; unmatched junction bases: 5. CDR3 length: 16 residues. Germline values: CDR1 SGHVS, CDR2 FQNEAQ. Sampling times: baseline, cycle 4 day 1, cycle 7 day 1. Generated by immunoSEQ multiplex PCR, the TCRdb table keeps only in-frame clones and is missing some. This table holds fewer than 70,000 clones, roughly nine tenths found once. The V and J genes are TRBV7-8 and TRBJ1-2; TRBD1 matches 7 bases. This TCR came from an adult with an advanced solid tumor such as melanoma, head and neck, liver or kidney cancer. The sample here was CD4+ or CD8+ T cells sorted from blood, taken in a trial of the OX40 agonist ivuxolimab. CDR3 loop: CASSLDRGTSNYGYTF. CDR3 in DNA: TGTGCCAGCAGCTTAGACAGGGGAACTTCTAACTATGGCTACACCTTC.